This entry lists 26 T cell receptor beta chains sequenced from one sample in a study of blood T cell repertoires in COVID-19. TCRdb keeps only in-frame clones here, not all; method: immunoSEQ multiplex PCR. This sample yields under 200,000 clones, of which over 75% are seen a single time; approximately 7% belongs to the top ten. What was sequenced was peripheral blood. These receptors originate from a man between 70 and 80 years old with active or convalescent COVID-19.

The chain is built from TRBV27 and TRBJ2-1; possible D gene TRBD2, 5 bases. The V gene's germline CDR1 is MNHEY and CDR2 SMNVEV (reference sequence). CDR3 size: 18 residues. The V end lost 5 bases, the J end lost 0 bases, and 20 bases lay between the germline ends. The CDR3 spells CASSRGGGSSSSYNEQFF. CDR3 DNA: TGTGCCAGCAGTCGCGGCGGAGGCAGCTCGAGCTCCTACAATGAGCAGTTCTTC.

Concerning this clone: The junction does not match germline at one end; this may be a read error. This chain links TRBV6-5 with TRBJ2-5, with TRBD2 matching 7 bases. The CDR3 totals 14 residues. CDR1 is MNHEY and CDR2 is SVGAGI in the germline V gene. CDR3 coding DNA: TGTGCCAGCAGTCACTCACGGGGGGTGGAGACCCAGTACTTC. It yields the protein CASSHSRGVETQYF.

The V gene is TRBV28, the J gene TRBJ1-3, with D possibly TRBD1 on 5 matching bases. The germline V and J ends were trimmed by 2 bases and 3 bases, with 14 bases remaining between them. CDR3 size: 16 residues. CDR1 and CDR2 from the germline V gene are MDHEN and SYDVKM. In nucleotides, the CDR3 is TGTGCCAGCAGTTTACTTCAGGGACTAGGTGGAAACACCATATATTTT. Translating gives CASSLLQGLGGNTIYF.

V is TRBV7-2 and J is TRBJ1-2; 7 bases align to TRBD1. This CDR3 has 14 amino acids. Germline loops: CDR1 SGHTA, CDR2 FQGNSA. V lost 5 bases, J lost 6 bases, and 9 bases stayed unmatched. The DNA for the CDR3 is TGTGCCAGCAGCCCATTCGGGACAGACAATGGCTACACCTTC. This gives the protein CASSPFGTDNGYTF.

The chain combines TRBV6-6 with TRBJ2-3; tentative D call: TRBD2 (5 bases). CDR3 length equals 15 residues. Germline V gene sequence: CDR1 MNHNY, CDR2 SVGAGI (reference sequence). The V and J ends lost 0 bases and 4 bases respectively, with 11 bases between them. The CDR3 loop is CASSYSYLAADTQYF. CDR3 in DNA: TGTGCCAGCAGTTACTCGTATCTAGCCGCAGATACGCAGTATTTT.

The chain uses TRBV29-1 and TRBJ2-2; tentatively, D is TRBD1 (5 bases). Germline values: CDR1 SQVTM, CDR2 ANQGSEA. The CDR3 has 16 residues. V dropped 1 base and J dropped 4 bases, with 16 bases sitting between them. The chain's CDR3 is CSVEVGSGYATGELFF. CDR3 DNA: TGCAGCGTTGAAGTCGGATCAGGGTACGCCACCGGGGAGCTGTTTTTT.

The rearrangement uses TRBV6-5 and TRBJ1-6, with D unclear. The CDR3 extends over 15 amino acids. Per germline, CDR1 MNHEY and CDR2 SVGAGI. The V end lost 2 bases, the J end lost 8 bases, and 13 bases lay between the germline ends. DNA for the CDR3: TGTGCCAGCAGTTACGAATCCCCACTATATTCACCCCTCCACTTT. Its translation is CASSYESPLYSPLHF.

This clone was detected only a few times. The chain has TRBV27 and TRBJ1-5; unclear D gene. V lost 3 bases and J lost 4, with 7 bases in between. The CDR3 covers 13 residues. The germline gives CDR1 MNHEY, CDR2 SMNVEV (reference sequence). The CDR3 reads CASSFRRNQPQHF. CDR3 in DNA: TGTGCCAGCAGTTTTCGGAGAAATCAGCCCCAGCATTTT.

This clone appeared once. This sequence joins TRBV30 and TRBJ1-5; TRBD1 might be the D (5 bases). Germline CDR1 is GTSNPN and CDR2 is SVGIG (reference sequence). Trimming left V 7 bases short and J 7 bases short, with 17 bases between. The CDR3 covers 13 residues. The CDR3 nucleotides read TGTGCCTCCTCGGGGGGTCGCGGCCAGCCCCAGCATTTT. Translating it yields CASSGGRGQPQHF.

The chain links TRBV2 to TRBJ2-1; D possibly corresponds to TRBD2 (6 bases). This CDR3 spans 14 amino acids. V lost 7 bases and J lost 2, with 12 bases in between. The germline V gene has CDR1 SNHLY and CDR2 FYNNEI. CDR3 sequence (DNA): TGTGCCAGCACCCCCACTAGCACCTACAATGAGCAGTTCTTC. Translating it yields CASTPTSTYNEQFF.

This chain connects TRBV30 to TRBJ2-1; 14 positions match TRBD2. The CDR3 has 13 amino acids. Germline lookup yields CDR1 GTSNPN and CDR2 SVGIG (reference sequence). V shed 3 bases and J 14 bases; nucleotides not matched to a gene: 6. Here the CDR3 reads CAWRGLAGAREFF. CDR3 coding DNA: TGTGCCTGGAGGGGACTAGCGGGAGCCCGCGAGTTCTTC.

DNA of the CDR3: TGTGCCAGCAGATCGACAGGGGAGGGTAGGCCCCAGCATTTT. Its translation is CASRSTGEGRPQHF. The chain is built from TRBV6-5 and TRBJ1-5; TRBD1 matches 8 bases. V lost 6 bases and J lost 9; bases outside the gene matches: 10. The germline CDR1 and CDR2 sequences are MNHEY and SVGAGI. The CDR3 is 14 residues long.

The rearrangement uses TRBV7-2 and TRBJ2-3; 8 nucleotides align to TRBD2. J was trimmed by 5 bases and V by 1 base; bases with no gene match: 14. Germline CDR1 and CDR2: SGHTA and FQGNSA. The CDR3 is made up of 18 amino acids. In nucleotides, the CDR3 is TGTGCCAGCAGCTTAGAGGGTGTCGGGGGGGGCCCGGGAGATACGCAGTATTTT. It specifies CASSLEGVGGGPGDTQYF.

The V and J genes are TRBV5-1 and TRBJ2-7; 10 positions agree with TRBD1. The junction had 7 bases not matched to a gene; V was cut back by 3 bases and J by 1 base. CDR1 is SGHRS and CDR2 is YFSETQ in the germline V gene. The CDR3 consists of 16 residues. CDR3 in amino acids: CASSSGGTGASYEQYF. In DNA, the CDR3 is TGCGCCAGCAGCTCCGGTGGGACAGGGGCATCCTACGAGCAGTACTTC.

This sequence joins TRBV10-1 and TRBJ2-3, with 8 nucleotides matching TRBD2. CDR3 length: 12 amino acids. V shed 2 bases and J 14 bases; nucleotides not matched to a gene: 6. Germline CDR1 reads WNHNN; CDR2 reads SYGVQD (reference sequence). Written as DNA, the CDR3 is TGCGCCAGCAGTGAGGGACTAGCCAATCTGTATTTT. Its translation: CASSEGLANLYF.

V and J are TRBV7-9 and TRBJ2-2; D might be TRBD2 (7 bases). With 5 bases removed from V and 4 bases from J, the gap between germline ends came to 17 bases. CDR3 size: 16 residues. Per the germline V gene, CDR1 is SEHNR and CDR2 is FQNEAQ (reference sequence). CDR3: CASSRMGRGRTGELFF. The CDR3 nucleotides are TGTGCCAGCAGCCGCATGGGGCGGGGGCGCACCGGGGAGCTGTTTTTT.

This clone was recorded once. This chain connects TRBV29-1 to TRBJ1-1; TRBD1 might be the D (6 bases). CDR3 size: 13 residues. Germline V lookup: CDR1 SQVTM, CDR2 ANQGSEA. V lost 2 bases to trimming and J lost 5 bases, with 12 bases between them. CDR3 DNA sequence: TGCAGCGTTGAAACCCAAGGGGGAACTGAAGCTTTCTTT. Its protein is CSVETQGGTEAFF.

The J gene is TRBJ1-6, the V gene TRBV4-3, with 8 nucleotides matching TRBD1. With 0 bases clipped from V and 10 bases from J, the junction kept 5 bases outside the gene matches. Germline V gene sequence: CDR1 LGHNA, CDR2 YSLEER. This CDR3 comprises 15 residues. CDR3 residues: CASSQETGGESPLHF. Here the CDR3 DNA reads TGCGCCAGCAGCCAAGAAACAGGGGGAGAATCACCCCTCCACTTT.

The DNA for the CDR3 is TGTGCCAGCAGTGAAATGGCCAGGTATAGCAATCAGCCCCAGCATTTT. Translating gives CASSEMARYSNQPQHF. This rearrangement joins TRBV6-1 to TRBJ1-5; no clear D gene. CDR3 length: 16 amino acids. CDR1 and CDR2 (germline): MNHNS, SASEGT. Trimming pared 2 bases from V and 0 bases from J, leaving 11 bases between.

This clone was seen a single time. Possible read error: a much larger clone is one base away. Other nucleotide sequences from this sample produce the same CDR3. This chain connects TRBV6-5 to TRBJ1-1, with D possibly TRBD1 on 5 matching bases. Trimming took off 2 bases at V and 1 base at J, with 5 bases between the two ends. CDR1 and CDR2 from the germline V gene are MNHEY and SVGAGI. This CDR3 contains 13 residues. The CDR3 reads CASSYDRNTEAFF. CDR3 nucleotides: TGTGCCAGCAGTTACGACAGGAACACTGAAGCTTTCTTT.

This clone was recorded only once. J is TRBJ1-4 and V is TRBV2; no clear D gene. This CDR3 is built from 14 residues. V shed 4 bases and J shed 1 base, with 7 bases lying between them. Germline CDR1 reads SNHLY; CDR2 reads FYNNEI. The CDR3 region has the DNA TGTGCCAGCAGTGCGTCTAGAACTAATGAAAAACTGTTTTTT. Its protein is CASSASRTNEKLFF.

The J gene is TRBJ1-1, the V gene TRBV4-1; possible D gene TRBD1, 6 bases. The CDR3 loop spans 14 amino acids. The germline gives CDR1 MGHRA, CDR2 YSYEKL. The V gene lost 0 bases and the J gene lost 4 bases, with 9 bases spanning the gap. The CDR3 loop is CASSQENRATEAFF. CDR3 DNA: TGCGCCAGCAGCCAAGAGAACAGGGCCACTGAAGCTTTCTTT.

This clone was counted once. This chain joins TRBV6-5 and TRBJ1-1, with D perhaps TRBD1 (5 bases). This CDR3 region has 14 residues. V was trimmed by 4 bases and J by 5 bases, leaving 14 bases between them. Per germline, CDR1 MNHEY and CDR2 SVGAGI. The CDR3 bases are TGTGCCAGCAGTTCATCAGGGTTCTGGACTGAAGCTTTCTTT. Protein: CASSSSGFWTEAFF.

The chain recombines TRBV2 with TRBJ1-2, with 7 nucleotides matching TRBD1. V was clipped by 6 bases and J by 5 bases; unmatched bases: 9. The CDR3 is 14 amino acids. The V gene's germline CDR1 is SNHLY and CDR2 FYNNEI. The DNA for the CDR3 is TGTGCCAGCAGAGGGACAGACCCAGGGTATGGCTACACCTTC. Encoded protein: CASRGTDPGYGYTF.

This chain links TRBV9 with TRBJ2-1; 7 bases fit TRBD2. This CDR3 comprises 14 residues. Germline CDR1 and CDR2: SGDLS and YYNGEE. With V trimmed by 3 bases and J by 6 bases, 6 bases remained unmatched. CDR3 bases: TGTGCCAGCAGCGCCCTAGCGGAGGCCAATGAGCAGTTCTTC. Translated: CASSALAEANEQFF.

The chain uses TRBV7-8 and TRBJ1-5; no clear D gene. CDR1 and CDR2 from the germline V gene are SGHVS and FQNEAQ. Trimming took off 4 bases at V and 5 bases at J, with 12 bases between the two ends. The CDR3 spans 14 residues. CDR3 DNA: TGTGCCAGCAGCTCCTCTCCCGTCGATCAGCCCCAGCATTTT. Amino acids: CASSSSPVDQPQHF. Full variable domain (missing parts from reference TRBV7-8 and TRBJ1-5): GAGVSQSPRYKVAKRGQDVALRCDPISGHVSLFWYQQALGQGPEFLTYFQNEAQLDKSGLPSDRFFAERPEGSVSTLKIQRTQQEDSAVYLCASSSSPVDQPQHFGDGTRLSIL.